This TCR beta chain came from a study of OX40 agonist ivuxolimab in advanced cancers. About the research overall: Mean age approximately 66 years, range roughly 20 to 85; 82.7% male.

Germline CDR1 is SSHAT and CDR2 is FNYEAQ (reference sequence). Trimming left V 1 base short and J 2 bases short, with 12 bases between. CDR3 size: 15 residues. Autoimmune disease history or systemic immunosuppression meant exclusion. TCRdb's table, derived via immunoSEQ multiplex PCR, lists solely in-frame clones and lacks some. In the table there are about 20,000 clones, 78% of which are singletons. This TCR derives from an adult with an advanced solid tumor such as melanoma, head and neck, liver or kidney cancer. The chain uses TRBV7-7 and TRBJ2-7, with D possibly being TRBD1 (7 bases). The sample was CD4+ or CD8+ T cells sorted from blood, taken in a trial of the OX40 agonist ivuxolimab. The CDR3 loop is CASSLGPGGTYEQYF. CDR3 sequence (DNA): TGTGCCAGCAGCTTAGGCCCAGGGGGGACCTACGAGCAGTACTTC.